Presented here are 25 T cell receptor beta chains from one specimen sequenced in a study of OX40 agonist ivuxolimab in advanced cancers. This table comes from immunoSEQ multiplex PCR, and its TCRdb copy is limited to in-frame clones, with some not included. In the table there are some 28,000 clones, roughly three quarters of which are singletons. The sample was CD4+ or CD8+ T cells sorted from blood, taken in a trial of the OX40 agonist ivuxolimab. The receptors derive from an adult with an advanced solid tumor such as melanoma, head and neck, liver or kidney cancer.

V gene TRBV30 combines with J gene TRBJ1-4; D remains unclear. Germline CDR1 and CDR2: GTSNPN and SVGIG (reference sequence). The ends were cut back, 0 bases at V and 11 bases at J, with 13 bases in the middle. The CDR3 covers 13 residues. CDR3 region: CAWSVSASGKLFF. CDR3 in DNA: TGTGCCTGGAGTGTTTCCGCCTCGGGGAAACTGTTTTTT.

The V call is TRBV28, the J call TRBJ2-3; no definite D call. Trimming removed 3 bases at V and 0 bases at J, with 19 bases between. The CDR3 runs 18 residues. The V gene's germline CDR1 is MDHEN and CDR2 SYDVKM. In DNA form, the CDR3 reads TGTGCCAGCAGTTTTGACAAACAGCAATATACTAGCACAGATACGCAGTATTTT. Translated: CASSFDKQQYTSTDTQYF.

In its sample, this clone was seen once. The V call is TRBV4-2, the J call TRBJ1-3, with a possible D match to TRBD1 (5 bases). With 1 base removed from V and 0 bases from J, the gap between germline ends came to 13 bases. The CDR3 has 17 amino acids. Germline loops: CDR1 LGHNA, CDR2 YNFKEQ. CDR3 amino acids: CASSQVSQGTSGNTIYF. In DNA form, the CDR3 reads TGTGCCAGCAGCCAAGTTTCCCAAGGGACCTCTGGAAACACCATATATTTT.

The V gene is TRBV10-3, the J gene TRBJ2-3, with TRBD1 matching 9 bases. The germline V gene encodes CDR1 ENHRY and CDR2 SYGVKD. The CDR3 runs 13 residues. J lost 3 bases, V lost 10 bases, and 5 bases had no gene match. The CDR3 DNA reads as TGTGCCACACAGGGGGCCGCGACAGATACGCAGTATTTT. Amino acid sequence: CATQGAATDTQYF.

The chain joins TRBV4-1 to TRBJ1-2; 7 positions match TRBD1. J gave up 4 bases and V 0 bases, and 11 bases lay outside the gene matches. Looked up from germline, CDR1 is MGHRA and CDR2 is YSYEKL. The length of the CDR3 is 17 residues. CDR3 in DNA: TGCGCCAGCAGCCAAGAACGGAAAACTCAGGGGGTCTATGGCTACACCTTC. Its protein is CASSQERKTQGVYGYTF.

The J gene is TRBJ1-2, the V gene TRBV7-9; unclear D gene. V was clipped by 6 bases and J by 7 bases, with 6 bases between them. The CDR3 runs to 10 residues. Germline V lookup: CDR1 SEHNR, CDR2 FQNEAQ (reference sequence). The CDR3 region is CASSSGGYTF. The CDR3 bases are TGTGCCAGCAGTTCGGGTGGCTACACCTTC. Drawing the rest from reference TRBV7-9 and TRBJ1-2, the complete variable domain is DTGVSQNPRHKITKRGQNVTFRCDPISEHNRLYWYRQTLGQGPEFLTYFQNEAQLEKSRLLSDRFSAERPKGSFSTLEIQRTEQGDSAMYLCASSSGGYTFGSGTRLTVV.

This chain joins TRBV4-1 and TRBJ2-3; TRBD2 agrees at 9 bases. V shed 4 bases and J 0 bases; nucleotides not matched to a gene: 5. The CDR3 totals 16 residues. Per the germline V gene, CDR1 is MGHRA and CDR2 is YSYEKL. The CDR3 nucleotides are TGCGCCAGCAGCCTCGCTAGCGGGGCTAGCACAGATACGCAGTATTTT. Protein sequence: CASSLASGASTDTQYF.

The CDR3 nucleotides are TGTGCCAGCAGTGTGACAGGGGGTGGCGAGCAGTACTTC. It translates to CASSVTGGGEQYF. The V gene is TRBV6-1, the J gene TRBJ2-7; 9 nucleotides agree with TRBD1. Germline loops: CDR1 MNHNS, CDR2 SASEGT. The CDR3 has 13 residues. J was trimmed by 6 bases and V by 4 bases; bases with no gene match: 4.

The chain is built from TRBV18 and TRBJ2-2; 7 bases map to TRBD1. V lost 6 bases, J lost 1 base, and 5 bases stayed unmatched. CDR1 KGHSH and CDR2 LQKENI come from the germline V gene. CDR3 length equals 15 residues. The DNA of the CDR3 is TGTGCCAGCTCTACCGGGACAGTGAACACCGGGGAGCTGTTTTTT. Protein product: CASSTGTVNTGELFF.

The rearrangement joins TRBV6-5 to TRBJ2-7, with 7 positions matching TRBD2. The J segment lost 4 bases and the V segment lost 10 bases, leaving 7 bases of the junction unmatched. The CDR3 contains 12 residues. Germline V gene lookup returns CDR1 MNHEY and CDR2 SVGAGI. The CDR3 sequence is CATQSGGYEQYF. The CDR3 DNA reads TGTGCCACCCAGTCCGGGGGGTACGAGCAGTACTTC.

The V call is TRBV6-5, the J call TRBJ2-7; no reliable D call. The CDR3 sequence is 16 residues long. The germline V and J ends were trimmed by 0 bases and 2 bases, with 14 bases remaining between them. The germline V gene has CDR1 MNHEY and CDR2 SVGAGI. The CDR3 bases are TGTGCCAGCAGTTACTCGTCGGAGCGCATCGCCTACGAGCAGTACTTC. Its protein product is CASSYSSERIAYEQYF.

CDR3 residues: CASSHRDRNSNQPQHF. Here the CDR3 DNA reads TGTGCCAGCAGCCACCGGGACAGGAATAGCAATCAGCCCCAGCATTTT. V gene TRBV5-8 combines with J gene TRBJ1-5; 8 nucleotides agree with TRBD1. Trimming took 4 bases from V and 0 from J; bases not matched to a gene: 6. Germline lookup yields CDR1 SGHTS and CDR2 YDEGEE. The CDR3 covers 16 residues.

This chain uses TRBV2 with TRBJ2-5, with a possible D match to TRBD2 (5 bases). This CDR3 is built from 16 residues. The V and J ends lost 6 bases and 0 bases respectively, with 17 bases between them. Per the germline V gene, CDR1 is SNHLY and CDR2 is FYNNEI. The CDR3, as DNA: TGTGCCAGCAGGACATTTAGGACTGAATACCAAGAGACCCAGTACTTC. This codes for CASRTFRTEYQETQYF.

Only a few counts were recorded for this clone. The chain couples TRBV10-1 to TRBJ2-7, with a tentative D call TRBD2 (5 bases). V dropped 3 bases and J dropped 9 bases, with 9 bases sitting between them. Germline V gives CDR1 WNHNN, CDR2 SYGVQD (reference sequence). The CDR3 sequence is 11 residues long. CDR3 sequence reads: CASSDGVGQYF. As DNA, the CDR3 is TGCGCCAGCAGTGACGGGGTAGGGCAGTACTTC.

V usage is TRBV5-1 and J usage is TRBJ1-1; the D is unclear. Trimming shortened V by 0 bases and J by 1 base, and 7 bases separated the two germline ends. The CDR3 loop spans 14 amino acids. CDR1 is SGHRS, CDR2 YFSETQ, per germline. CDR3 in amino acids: CASSLVSGNTEAFF. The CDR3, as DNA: TGCGCCAGCAGCTTGGTGTCAGGGAACACTGAAGCTTTCTTT. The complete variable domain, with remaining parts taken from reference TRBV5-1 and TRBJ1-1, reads KAGVTQTPRYLIKTRGQQVTLSCSPISGHRSVSWYQQTPGQGLQFLFEYFSETQRNKGNFPGRFSGRQFSNSRSEMNVSTLELGDSALYLCASSLVSGNTEAFFGQGTRLTVV.

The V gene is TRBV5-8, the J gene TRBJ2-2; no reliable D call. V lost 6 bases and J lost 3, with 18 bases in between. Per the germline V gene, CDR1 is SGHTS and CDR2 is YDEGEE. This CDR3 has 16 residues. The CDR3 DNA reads TGTGCCAGCAAAGAGGAAGAACAAATTTACACCGGGGAGCTGTTTTTT. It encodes CASKEEEQIYTGELFF.

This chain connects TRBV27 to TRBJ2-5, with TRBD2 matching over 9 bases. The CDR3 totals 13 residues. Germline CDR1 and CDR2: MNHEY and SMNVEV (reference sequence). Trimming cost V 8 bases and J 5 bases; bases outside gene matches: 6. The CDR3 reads CASRSGRRETQYF. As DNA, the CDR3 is TGTGCCAGCCGTAGCGGGAGAAGGGAGACCCAGTACTTC.

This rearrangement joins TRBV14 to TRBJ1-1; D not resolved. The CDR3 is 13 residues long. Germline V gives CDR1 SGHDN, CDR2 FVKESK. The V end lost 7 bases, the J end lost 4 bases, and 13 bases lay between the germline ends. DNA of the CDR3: TGTGCCAGCAATGGGGTGTCGGGCACTGAAGCTTTCTTT. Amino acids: CASNGVSGTEAFF. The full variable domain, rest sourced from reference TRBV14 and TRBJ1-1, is EAGVTQFPSHSVIEKGQTVTLRCDPISGHDNLYWYRRVMGKEIKFLLHFVKESKQDESGMPNNRFLAERTGGTYSTLKVQPAELEDSGVYFCASNGVSGTEAFFGQGTRLTVV.

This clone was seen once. The DNA of the CDR3 is TGTGCCAGCAGGGTTGGACTAGCGGGGTCAGATACGCAGTATTTT. Translated, it gives CASRVGLAGSDTQYF. The J gene is TRBJ2-3, the V gene TRBV2; 12 bases align to TRBD2. CDR3 size: 15 residues. The V gene's germline CDR1 is SNHLY and CDR2 FYNNEI. J gave up 4 bases and V 6 bases, and 5 bases lay outside the gene matches.

The CDR3 protein is CASKSWTGETQYF. The CDR3 nucleotides are TGTGCCAGTAAGTCTTGGACAGGGGAGACCCAGTACTTC. V gene TRBV6-1 combines with J gene TRBJ2-5; 8 bases fit TRBD1. In germline, CDR1 is MNHNS, CDR2 SASEGT. The CDR3 has 13 amino acids. Trimming cost V 9 bases and J 5 bases; bases outside gene matches: 8.

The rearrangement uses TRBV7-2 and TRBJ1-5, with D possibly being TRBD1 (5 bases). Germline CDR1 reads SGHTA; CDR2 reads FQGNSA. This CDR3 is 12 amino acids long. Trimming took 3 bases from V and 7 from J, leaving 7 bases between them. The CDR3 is CASSLWDQPQHF. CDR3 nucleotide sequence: TGTGCCAGCAGCTTGTGGGACCAGCCCCAGCATTTT.

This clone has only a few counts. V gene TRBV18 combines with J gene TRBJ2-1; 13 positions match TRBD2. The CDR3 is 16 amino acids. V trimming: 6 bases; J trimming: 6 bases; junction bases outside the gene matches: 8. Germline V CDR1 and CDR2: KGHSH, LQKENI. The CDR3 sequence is CASSPTSGGAFNEQFF. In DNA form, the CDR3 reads TGTGCCAGCTCCCCTACTAGCGGGGGGGCCTTCAATGAGCAGTTCTTC.

CDR3: CASSQNRWSSYNEQFF. CDR3 coding DNA: TGCGCCAGCAGCCAAAATCGGTGGAGCTCCTACAATGAGCAGTTCTTC. The chain has TRBV5-1 and TRBJ2-1; D ambiguous. Germline V gene data show CDR1 as SGHRS and CDR2 as YFSETQ. There are 16 residues in the CDR3. V was trimmed by 4 bases and J by 0 bases, leaving 14 bases between them.

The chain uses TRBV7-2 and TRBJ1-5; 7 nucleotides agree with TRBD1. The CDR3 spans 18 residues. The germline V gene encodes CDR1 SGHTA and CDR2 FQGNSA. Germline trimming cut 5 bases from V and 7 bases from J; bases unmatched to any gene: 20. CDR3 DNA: TGTGCCAGCAGCCATCCCTACGGAATCGGGACAGAGGGGCAGCCCCAGCATTTT. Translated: CASSHPYGIGTEGQPQHF.

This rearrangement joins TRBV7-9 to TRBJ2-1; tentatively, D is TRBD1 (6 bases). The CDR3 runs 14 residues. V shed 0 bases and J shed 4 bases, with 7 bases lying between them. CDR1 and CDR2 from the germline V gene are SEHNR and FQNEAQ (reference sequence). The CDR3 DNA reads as TGTGCCAGCAGCTTAGCGAGGGGGTACAATGAGCAGTTCTTC. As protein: CASSLARGYNEQFF.